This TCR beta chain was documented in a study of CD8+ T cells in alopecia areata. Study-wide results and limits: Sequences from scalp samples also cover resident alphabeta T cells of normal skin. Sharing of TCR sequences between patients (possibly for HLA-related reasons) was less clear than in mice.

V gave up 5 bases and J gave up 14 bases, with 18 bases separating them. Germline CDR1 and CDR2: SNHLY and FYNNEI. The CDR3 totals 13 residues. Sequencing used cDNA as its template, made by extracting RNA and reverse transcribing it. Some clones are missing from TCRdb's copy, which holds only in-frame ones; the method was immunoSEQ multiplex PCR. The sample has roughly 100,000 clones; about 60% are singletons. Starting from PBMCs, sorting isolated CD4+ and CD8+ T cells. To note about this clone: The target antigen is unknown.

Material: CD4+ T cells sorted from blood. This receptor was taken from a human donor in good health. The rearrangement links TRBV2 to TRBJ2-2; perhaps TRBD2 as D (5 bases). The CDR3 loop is CASSYGERRGLFF. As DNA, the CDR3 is TGTGCCAGCAGTTACGGGGAACGCCGGGGTCTGTTTTTT.